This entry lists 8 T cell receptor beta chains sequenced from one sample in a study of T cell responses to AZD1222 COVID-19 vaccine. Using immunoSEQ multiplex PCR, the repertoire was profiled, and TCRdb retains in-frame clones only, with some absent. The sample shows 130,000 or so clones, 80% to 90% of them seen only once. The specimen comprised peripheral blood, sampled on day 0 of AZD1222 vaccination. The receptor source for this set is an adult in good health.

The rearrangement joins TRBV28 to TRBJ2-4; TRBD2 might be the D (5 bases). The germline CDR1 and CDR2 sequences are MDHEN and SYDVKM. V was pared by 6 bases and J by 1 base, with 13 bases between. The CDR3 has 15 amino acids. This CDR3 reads CASSLAGDAKNIQYF. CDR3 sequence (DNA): TGTGCCAGCAGCCTAGCCGGCGATGCCAAAAACATTCAGTACTTC.

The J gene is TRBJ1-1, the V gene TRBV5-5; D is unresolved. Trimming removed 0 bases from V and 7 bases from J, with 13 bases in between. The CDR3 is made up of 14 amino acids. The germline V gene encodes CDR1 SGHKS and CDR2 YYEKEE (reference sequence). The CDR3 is CASSLVGGRREAFF. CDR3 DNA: TGTGCCAGCAGCTTGGTAGGTGGCCGGCGTGAAGCTTTCTTT.

The CDR3, as DNA: TGTGCCAGCATCCTTAGCGGGAGCTCCTACAATGAGCAGTTCTTC. Translating it yields CASILSGSSYNEQFF. The chain joins TRBV28 to TRBJ2-1; 9 nucleotides agree with TRBD2. V lost 7 bases and J lost 0; bases outside the gene matches: 4. Germline CDR1 and CDR2: MDHEN and SYDVKM. The CDR3 runs 15 residues. Variable domain in full (rest from reference TRBV28 and TRBJ2-1): DVKVTQSSRYLVKRTGEKVFLECVQDMDHENMFWYRQDPGLGLRLIYFSYDVKMKEKGDIPEGYSVSREKKERFSLILESASTNQTSMYLCASILSGSSYNEQFFGPGTRLTVL.

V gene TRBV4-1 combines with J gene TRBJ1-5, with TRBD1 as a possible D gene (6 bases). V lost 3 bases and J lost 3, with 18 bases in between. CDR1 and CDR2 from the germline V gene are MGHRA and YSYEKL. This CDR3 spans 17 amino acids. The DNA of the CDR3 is TGCGCCAGCAGCCACCCTCAGGACGGGGGCTCCAATCAGCCCCAGCATTTT. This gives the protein CASSHPQDGGSNQPQHF.

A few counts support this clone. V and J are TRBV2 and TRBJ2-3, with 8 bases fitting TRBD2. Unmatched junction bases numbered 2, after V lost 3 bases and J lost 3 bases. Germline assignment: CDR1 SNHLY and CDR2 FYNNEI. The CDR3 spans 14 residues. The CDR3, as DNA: TGTGCCAGCAGTGAGGGACTAGGGACAGATACGCAGTATTTT. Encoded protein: CASSEGLGTDTQYF. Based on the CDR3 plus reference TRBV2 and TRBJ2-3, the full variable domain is EPEVTQTPSHQVTQMGQEVILRCVPISNHLYFYWYRQILGQKVEFLVSFYNNEISEKSEIFDDQFSVERPDGSNFTLKIRSTKLEDSAMYFCASSEGLGTDTQYFGPGTRLTVL.

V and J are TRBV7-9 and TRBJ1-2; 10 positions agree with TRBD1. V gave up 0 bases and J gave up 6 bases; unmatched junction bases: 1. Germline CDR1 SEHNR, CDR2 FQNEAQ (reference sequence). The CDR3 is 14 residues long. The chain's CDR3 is CASSLATGGHGYTF. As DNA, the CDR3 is TGTGCCAGCAGCTTAGCGACAGGGGGCCATGGCTACACCTTC.

The CDR3 region has the DNA TGTGCCAGCAGCCAAGATACCTACGGGGGATTCTATGGCTACACCTTC. It encodes CASSQDTYGGFYGYTF. The J gene is TRBJ1-2, the V gene TRBV3-1 (or the pseudogene TRBV3-2); possible D gene TRBD1, 5 bases. In germline, CDR1 is LGHDT, CDR2 YNNKEL (reference sequence). CDR3 length: 16 residues. Deletions cut 0 bases from V and 4 bases from J, with 15 bases between.

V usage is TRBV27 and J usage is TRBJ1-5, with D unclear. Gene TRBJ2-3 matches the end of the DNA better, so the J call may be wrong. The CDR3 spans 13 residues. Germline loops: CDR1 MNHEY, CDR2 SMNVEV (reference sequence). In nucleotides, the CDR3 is TGTGCCAGCAGCCGCAATTTCGAACAGCCCCAGTATTTT. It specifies CASSRNFEQPQYF.